Presented here are 12 T cell receptor beta chains from one specimen sequenced in a study of T cell responses to AZD1222 COVID-19 vaccine. Data came from immunoSEQ multiplex PCR; TCRdb stores just in-frame clones and leaves some out. Of 120,000 to 150,000 clones listed, around 90% are singletons. Specimen: peripheral blood, collected on day 0 of AZD1222 vaccination. The receptors stem from an adult in good health.

V is TRBV12-5 and J is TRBJ2-7, with 8 bases identical to TRBD2. Germline V gene lookup returns CDR1 LGHNT and CDR2 FRNRAP. CDR3 size: 13 residues. Trimming removed 6 bases from V and 2 bases from J; junction bases left unmatched: 3. The CDR3 reads CASGPGGAYEQYF. Written as DNA, the CDR3 is TGTGCTAGTGGCCCCGGGGGGGCCTACGAGCAGTACTTC.

The chain uses TRBV29-1 and TRBJ1-5; 9 bases line up with TRBD1. V shed 6 bases, J shed 11 bases, and the junction held 14 bases outside the gene matches. This CDR3 is built from 14 residues. The V gene's germline CDR1 is SQVTM and CDR2 ANQGSEA. CDR3 sequence reads: CSVGGQGGGGAQHF. CDR3 in DNA: TGCAGCGTCGGGGGACAGGGTGGAGGCGGTGCCCAGCATTTT. The complete variable domain, with remaining parts taken from reference TRBV29-1 and TRBJ1-5, reads SAVISQKPSRDICQRGTSLTIQCQVDSQVTMMFWYRQQPGQSLTLIATANQGSEATYESGFVIDKFPISRPNLTFSTLTVSNMSPEDSSIYLCSVGGQGGGGAQHFGDGTRLSIL.

The chain combines TRBV12-3 or TRBV12-4 with TRBJ1-3; D not resolved. Trimming removed 7 bases from V and 4 bases from J, with 11 bases in between. This CDR3 has 13 residues. In nucleotides, the CDR3 is TGTGCCAGCAACATAGTATGGGGAAACACCATATATTTT. Encoded protein: CASNIVWGNTIYF.

The V call is TRBV7-8, the J call TRBJ1-1; TRBD1 matches at 8 bases. The CDR3 runs 15 residues. V was clipped by 5 bases and J by 0 bases; unmatched bases: 5. The V gene's germline CDR1 is SGHVS and CDR2 FQNEAQ. The CDR3 coding sequence is TGTGCCAGCAGCGCAAGACAGGGGATGAACACTGAAGCTTTCTTT. This codes for CASSARQGMNTEAFF.

This clone has just a few counts. J is TRBJ2-7 and V is TRBV19; tentatively, D is TRBD1 (6 bases). CDR3 length equals 16 residues. In germline, CDR1 is LNHDA, CDR2 SQIVND (reference sequence). V was shortened by 5 bases and J by 5 bases, with 22 bases between the two germline ends. For the CDR3, the DNA is TGTGCCAGTAGTCCCCCCGGACAGTCCGGACGTGACGAGCAGTACTTC. Its protein is CASSPPGQSGRDEQYF.

The genes are TRBV29-1 and TRBJ2-3; D could derive from TRBD1 or TRBD2 (5 bases each). CDR1 SQVTM and CDR2 ANQGSEA come from the germline V gene. The CDR3 contains 15 residues. Trimming shortened V by 1 base and J by 6 bases, and 17 bases separated the two germline ends. CDR3 DNA sequence: TGCAGCGTTGAAGGGGATCCGGGGCTGGGGGATACGCAGTATTTT. This gives the protein CSVEGDPGLGDTQYF.

The chain couples TRBV9 to TRBJ2-5, with no clear D. CDR3 length: 14 residues. From germline, CDR1 is SGDLS and CDR2 YYNGEE. Trimming took 0 bases from V and 5 from J, leaving 11 bases between them. The chain's CDR3 is CASSVGGLVETQYF. DNA of the CDR3: TGTGCCAGCAGCGTAGGTGGCCTTGTGGAGACCCAGTACTTC. The full variable domain, completed using reference TRBV9 and TRBJ2-5, is DSGVTQTPKHLITATGQRVTLRCSPRSGDLSVYWYQQSLDQGLQFLIQYYNGEERAKGNILERFSAQQFPDLHSELNLSSLELGDSALYFCASSVGGLVETQYFGPGTRLLVL.

V is TRBV5-1 and J is TRBJ2-3, with TRBD1 matching over 9 bases. Trimming removed 2 bases from V and 4 bases from J; junction bases left unmatched: 8. In germline, CDR1 is SGHRS, CDR2 YFSETQ. This CDR3 region has 16 residues. CDR3 coding DNA: TGCGCCAGCAGCTTTGCAACGACAGGGGGTTCAGATACGCAGTATTTT. It codes for CASSFATTGGSDTQYF.

The chain has TRBV6-5 and TRBJ2-7, with D maybe TRBD1 (5 bases). V lost 5 bases and J lost 0, with 11 bases in between. The CDR3 covers 14 residues. Germline values: CDR1 MNHEY, CDR2 SVGAGI. For the CDR3, the DNA is TGTGCCAGCAGTCCGACAGCCCTCTCCTACGAGCAGTACTTC. The encoded protein is CASSPTALSYEQYF.

This clone was seen a single time. This chain connects TRBV28 to TRBJ1-1; D is perhaps TRBD1 (6 bases). CDR1 is MDHEN and CDR2 is SYDVKM in the germline V gene. V lost 5 bases and J lost 6, with 19 bases in between. The CDR3 is 15 amino acids. This CDR3 reads CASSPPGAGRAEAFF. Here the CDR3 DNA reads TGTGCCAGCAGTCCGCCGGGGGCAGGGCGCGCTGAAGCTTTCTTT.

The J gene is TRBJ2-5, the V gene TRBV3-1 (or the pseudogene TRBV3-2); D may correspond to TRBD1 or TRBD2 (5 bases each). The germline V and J ends were trimmed by 4 bases and 0 bases, with 9 bases remaining between them. CDR1 is LGHDT and CDR2 is YNNKEL in the germline V gene (reference sequence). The CDR3 extends over 14 amino acids. The CDR3: CASSRGSYQETQYF. In DNA form, the CDR3 reads TGTGCCAGCAGCCGGGGGTCGTACCAAGAGACCCAGTACTTC.

The genes are TRBV7-8 and TRBJ2-1, with D perhaps matching TRBD2 (5 bases). V lost 3 bases to trimming and J lost 1 base, with 16 bases between them. Germline V gene lookup returns CDR1 SGHVS and CDR2 FQNEAQ. CDR3 length: 17 residues. CDR3 amino acids: CASSFPPARRSYNEQFF. CDR3 DNA: TGTGCCAGCAGCTTCCCCCCAGCCAGGAGGTCCTACAATGAGCAGTTCTTC.